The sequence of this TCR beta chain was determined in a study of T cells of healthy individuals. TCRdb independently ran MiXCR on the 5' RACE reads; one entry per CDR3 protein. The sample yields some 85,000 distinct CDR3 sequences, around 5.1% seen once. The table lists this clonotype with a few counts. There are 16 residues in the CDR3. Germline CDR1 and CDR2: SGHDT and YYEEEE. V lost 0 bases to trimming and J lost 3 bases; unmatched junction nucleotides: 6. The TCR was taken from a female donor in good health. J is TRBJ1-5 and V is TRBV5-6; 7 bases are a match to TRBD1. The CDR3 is CASSLGDRAFNQPQHF. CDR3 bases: TGTGCCAGCAGCTTGGGGGACAGAGCATTCAATCAGCCCCAGCATTTT.